A selection of T cell receptor beta chains follows, all from one sample in a study of PD-1 blockade in classical Hodgkin lymphoma. Profiling relied on immunoSEQ multiplex PCR, and the TCRdb table lists in-frame clones only, not all of them. The repertoire consists of approximately 110,000 clones, with approximately 89% occurring once and the leading ten covering around 19%. The sequenced sample was peripheral blood mononuclear cells (PBMCs), obtained before the fourth cycle of nivolumab. The receptors were sampled from a human donor with classical Hodgkin lymphoma. Both conserved end residues are part of each CDR3. D genes are given only for firm matches. Part of the rows lack a size; the others show once, few, many or a class for expanded clones.

D gene	clone size	V gene	J gene	CDR3 length	CDR3 DNA	CDR3 protein
TRBD1	few	TRBV30	TRBJ2-7	16	TGTGCCTGGAGTGGCTTAGGCGGGACAGGGGCCTACGAGCAGTACTTC	CAWSGLGGTGAYEQYF
TRBD1	few	TRBV30	TRBJ2-5	13	TGTGCCTGGAGTCGCGACAGGGCAGAGACCCAGTACTTC	CAWSRDRAETQYF
NA	NA	TRBV27	TRBJ2-1	16	TGTGCCAGCAGTTTATCGGGGCAGCTTGGTTGGAATGAGCAGTTCTTC	CASSLSGQLGWNEQFF
TRBD2	NA	TRBV4-1	TRBJ2-1	19	TGCGCCAGCAGCCCTAGTCAGCCCGGGCGGGAGGGGCCCTACAATGAGCAGTTCTTC	CASSPSQPGREGPYNEQFF
NA	few	TRBV10-3	TRBJ1-2	13	TGTGCCATCAGGTCGGCAGGGATCTATGGCTACACCTTC	CAIRSAGIYGYTF
TRBD2	NA	TRBV7-6	TRBJ2-1	15	TGTGCCAGCAGCTTAGAGGGAGGGCCGGGAAATGAGCAGTTCTTC	CASSLEGGPGNEQFF
NA	NA	TRBV11-3	TRBJ2-6	15	TGTGCCAGCAGCTCCGGACACTCTGGGGCCAACGTCCTGACTTTC	CASSSGHSGANVLTF
NA	NA	TRBV19	TRBJ2-7	13	TGTGCCAGTAGTTCGGGGGCGGGGTACGAGCAGTACTTC	CASSSGAGYEQYF
NA	NA	TRBV19	TRBJ1-1	12	TGTGCGGTCGGGACGGCGAACACTGAAGCTTTCTTT	CAVGTANTEAFF
TRBD2	once	TRBV5-1	TRBJ2-1	13	TGCGCCAGCGGGACTAGCGAGGCGGATGAGCAGTTCTTC	CASGTSEADEQFF
NA	NA	TRBV6-1	TRBJ1-1	15	TGTGCCAGCAGTGAAGAATTCGGGCTGAACACTGAAGCTTTCTTT	CASSEEFGLNTEAFF
TRBD1	NA	TRBV30	TRBJ1-1	11	TGTGCTTCGGACAGGGGGATTGAAGCTTTCTTT	CASDRGIEAFF
TRBD1	NA	TRBV27	TRBJ1-4	16	TGTGCCAGCAGTGTCACAGGGGGCGTAGCTAATGAAAAACTGTTTTTT	CASSVTGGVANEKLFF
NA	NA	TRBV19	TRBJ1-1	13	TGTGCCAGTTCGACACAGGGGAACACTGAAGCTTTCTTT	CASSTQGNTEAFF
NA	many	TRBV9	TRBJ1-2	16	TGTGCCAGCAGCCTAACGACAGCTCCCCCTAACTATGGCTACACCTTC	CASSLTTAPPNYGYTF
TRBD2	NA	TRBV4-3	TRBJ2-1	17	TGCGCCAGCAGCCAAGAGGTAGCGGGAACAGACTACAATGAGCAGTTCTTC	CASSQEVAGTDYNEQFF
TRBD2	NA	TRBV6-1	TRBJ2-3	15	TGTGCCAGCAGTGAAGATGGGCGGGAGCTGATCCCGCAGTATTTT	CASSEDGRELIPQYF
NA	NA	TRBV10-2	TRBJ2-5	12	TGCGCCAGCAGTGTCGGGGGAGAGACCCAGTACTTC	CASSVGGETQYF
TRBD2	NA	TRBV6-5	TRBJ2-1	15	TGTGCCAGCAGTCCCGGACTAGCGGGCTACAATGAGCAGTTCTTC	CASSPGLAGYNEQFF
NA	NA	TRBV11-2	TRBJ2-1	14	TGTGCCAGCAGCTCCAAGCGGGTCTACAATGAGCAGTTCTTC	CASSSKRVYNEQFF
NA	NA	TRBV6-5	TRBJ2-6	13	TGTGCCAGCAGTCTCTCTGGGGCCAACGTCCTGACTTTC	CASSLSGANVLTF
NA	NA	TRBV19	TRBJ2-5	15	TGTGCCAGTAGTACCTACCGACACCCGAGGGGGACCCAGTACTTC	CASSTYRHPRGTQYF
NA	few	TRBV19	TRBJ1-1	16	TGTGCCAGTAGTAACCTCTGGGGGGACCCGGGAACTGAAGCTTTCTTT	CASSNLWGDPGTEAFF
NA	NA	TRBV5-1	TRBJ2-7	15	TGCGCCAGCAACCCGACCGTGGGGCAGGGGAGCGAGCAGTACTTC	CASNPTVGQGSEQYF
NA	NA	TRBV20-1	TRBJ2-7	11	TGCAGTGCCCTAGTTTGGGACGAGCAGTACTTC	CSALVWDEQYF
TRBD1	NA	TRBV30	TRBJ2-7	14	TGTGCCTGGACGGGGGACAGGGGGTCCTACGAGCAGTACTTC	CAWTGDRGSYEQYF
NA	NA	TRBV5-6	TRBJ1-1	11	TGTGCCAGCAGCCTGAACACTGAAGCTTTCTTT	CASSLNTEAFF
TRBD1	NA	TRBV14	TRBJ1-2	14	TGTGCCAGCAGCCGGGGACAGGGGGCTTTCGGCTACACCTTC	CASSRGQGAFGYTF
NA	few	TRBV27	TRBJ1-1	13	TGTGCCAGCAGTCTCAGGGGCTCCACTGAAGCTTTCTTT	CASSLRGSTEAFF
TRBD2	NA	TRBV28	TRBJ2-7	15	TGTGCCAGCAGTCCCCGGGGGGTGACGGAATACGAGCAGTACTTC	CASSPRGVTEYEQYF
NA	NA	TRBV30	TRBJ1-1	13	TGTGCCTGTAACAGGGCGAGGAACACTGAAGCTTTCTTT	CACNRARNTEAFF
NA	few	TRBV28	TRBJ2-1	13	TGTGCCAGCAGTTTCCTCAATCCCAGGGAGCAGTTCTTC	CASSFLNPREQFF
TRBD2	NA	TRBV19	TRBJ2-5	15	TGTGCCAGTAGTATGGGACTAGCGGGCCAAGAGACCCAGTACTTC	CASSMGLAGQETQYF
NA	once	TRBV18	TRBJ1-1	17	TGTGCCAGCTCACCCGCACCTCCCACGGTCTCGGGGACTGAAGCTTTCTTT	CASSPAPPTVSGTEAFF
NA	NA	TRBV4-2	TRBJ1-2	17	TGTGCCAGCAGCCAAGATCGATCCTACAGTCTCCCCCATGGCTACACCTTC	CASSQDRSYSLPHGYTF
NA	NA	TRBV6-5	TRBJ1-3	16	TGTGCCAGCAGTTACTCGATACGGGACTCTGGAAACACCATATATTTT	CASSYSIRDSGNTIYF
NA	NA	TRBV18	TRBJ2-4	17	TGTGCCAGCTCACCAACGCAAATCCGGGACACTAAAAACATTCAGTACTTC	CASSPTQIRDTKNIQYF
NA	NA	TRBV10-3	TRBJ1-2	13	TGTGCCATCAGTGATAGACCGATCTATGGCTACACCTTC	CAISDRPIYGYTF
TRBD1	NA	TRBV12-5	TRBJ2-7	16	TGTGCTAGTGGTTGGACTTGGGACAGGGGGCACAACGAGCAGTACTTC	CASGWTWDRGHNEQYF